This T cell receptor (beta chain) was found in a study of cytomegalovirus exposure and HLA in healthy donors. As for the study in general: HLA-typed donors were the source of approximately 86 million unique TCRs held in an early data release. Whole-study findings and limits: TCR beta chain V- and J-gene trimming was linked, in a later analysis, to a missense variant in DCLRE1C. While the bulk of TCR sequences proved rare, some public TCRs turned up in many donors. Over 150 TCR beta chains were listed as cytomegalovirus-associated.

Germline values: CDR1 ENHRY, CDR2 SYGVKD. This CDR3 contains 12 residues. V lost 3 bases to trimming and J lost 10 bases, with 12 bases between them. In this sample, this clone turned up once. Its antigen is as yet unknown. PCR amplification relied on 60 Vbeta primers (plus 13 Jbeta primers). Clones were sequenced by immunoSEQ multiplex PCR, and TCRdb holds only the in-frame ones, with some missing. In the table there are some 120,000 clones, 75% to 80% of which are singletons. Sequencing input: PBMCs. The source of this sequence is a middle-aged woman in good health and CMV-seronegative. The chain combines TRBV10-3 with TRBJ1-1; D is perhaps TRBD1 (5 bases). The CDR3 coding sequence is TGTGCCATCAGTGACAGGGCGCTAGGAGCTTTCTTT. This gives the protein CAISDRALGAFF.